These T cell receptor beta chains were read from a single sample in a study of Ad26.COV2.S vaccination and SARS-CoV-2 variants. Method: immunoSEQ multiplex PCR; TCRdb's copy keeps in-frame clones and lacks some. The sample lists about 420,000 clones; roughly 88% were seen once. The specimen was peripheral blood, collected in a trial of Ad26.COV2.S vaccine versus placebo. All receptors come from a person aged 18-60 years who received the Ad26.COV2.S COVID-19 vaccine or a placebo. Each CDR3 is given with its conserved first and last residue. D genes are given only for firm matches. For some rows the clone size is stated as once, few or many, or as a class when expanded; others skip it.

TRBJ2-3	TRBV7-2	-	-	CASTVVGSTDTQYF
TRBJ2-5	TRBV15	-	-	CATSPPRGAQYF
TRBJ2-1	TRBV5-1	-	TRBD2	CASSISGGHNEQFF
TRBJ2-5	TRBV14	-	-	CASSQDSKQETQYF
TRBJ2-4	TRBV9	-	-	CASSSRLAKNIQYF
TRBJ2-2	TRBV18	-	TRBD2	CASSPLSRGNGELFF
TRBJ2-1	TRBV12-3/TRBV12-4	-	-	CASSSRDNEQFF
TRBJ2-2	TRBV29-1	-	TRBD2	CGASGNTGELFF
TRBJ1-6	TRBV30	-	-	CAWLPSEYNSPLHF
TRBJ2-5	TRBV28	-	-	CASSADQETQYF
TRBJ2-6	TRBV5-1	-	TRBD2	CASSLGASGGAGANVLTF
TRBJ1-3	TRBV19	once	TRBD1	CASSISTGATIYF
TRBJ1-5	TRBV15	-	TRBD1	CATSRVRGGEHQPQHF
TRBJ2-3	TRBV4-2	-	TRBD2	CASSQTSGGAGADTQYF
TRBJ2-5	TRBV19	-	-	CASSDRSTRFGETQYF
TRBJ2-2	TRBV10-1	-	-	CASSGHLNTGELFF
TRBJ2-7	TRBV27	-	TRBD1	CASRTGTGDGEQYF
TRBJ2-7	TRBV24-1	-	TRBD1	CATSPPGQGSEQYF
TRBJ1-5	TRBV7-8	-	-	CASRPGTSFSNQPQHF
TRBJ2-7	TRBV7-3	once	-	CASSPGVSYEQYF
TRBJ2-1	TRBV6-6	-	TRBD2	CASKVAGVEQFF
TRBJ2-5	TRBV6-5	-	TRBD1	CASSQTGPETQYF
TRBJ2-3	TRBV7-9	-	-	CASSFTRADTQYF
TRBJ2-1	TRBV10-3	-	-	CAISEQDVPYNEQFF
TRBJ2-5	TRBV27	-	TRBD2	CASSATGTRKETQYF
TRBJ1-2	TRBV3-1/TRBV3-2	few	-	CASSQGSILWGYTF
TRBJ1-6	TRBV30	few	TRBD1	CACHGQGYSPLHF
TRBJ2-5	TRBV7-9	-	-	CASSPEGETQYF
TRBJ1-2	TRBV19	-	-	CASTRTARANYGYTF
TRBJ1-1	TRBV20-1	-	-	CSASKYTEAFF
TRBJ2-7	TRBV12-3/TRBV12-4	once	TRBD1	CATGGTGGRQYF
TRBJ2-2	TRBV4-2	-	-	CASSPGNTGRQRNTGELFF
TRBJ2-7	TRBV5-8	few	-	CASSADRGQGSYEQYF
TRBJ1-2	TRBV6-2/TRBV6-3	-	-	CASSPPGTTYGYTF
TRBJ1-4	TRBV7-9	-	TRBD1	CASSQGATGVTNEKLFF
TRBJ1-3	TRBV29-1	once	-	CSVRLGVSGNTIYF
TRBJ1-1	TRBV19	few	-	CASSRTEAFF
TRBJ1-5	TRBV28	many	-	CASRDRRYNQPQHF
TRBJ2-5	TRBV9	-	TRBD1	CASSVGWTGEETQYF
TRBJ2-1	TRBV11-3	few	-	CASSFSNRAHNEQFF
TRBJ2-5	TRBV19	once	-	CASSIAQGSQETQYF
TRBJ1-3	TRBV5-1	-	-	CASSLVAGTLSGNTIYF
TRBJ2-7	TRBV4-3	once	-	CASSLGRGHEQYF
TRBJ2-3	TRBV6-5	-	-	CASSPPTGSTDTQYF
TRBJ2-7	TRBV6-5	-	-	CASSYDNTYEQYF
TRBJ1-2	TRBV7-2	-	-	CASSLAMSRGYGYTF
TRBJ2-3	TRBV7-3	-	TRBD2	CASSHSGGARDTQYF
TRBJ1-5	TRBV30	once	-	CAWSGGGASNQPQHF
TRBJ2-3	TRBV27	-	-	CASSFRQAGADTQYF
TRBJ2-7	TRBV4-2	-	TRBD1	CASSQETGGSYEQYF
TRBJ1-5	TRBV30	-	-	CAWSSGNQPQHF
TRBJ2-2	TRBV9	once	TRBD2	CASSVSGGESGELFF
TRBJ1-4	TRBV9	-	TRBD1	CASSRGDRGREKLFF
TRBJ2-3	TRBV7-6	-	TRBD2	CASSLGPPAGGFTDTQYF
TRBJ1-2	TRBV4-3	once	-	CASSQGRIRGYTF
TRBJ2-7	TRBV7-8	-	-	CASSLYPGIYEQYF
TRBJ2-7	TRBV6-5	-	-	CASSYSGRSSYEQYF